The clone carrying this T cell receptor (beta chain) was observed a few times. Trimming cost V 4 bases and J 7 bases; bases outside gene matches: 7. The CDR3 spans 15 residues. Germline V CDR1 and CDR2: SGHNT, YYREEE (reference sequence). The data are from a study of blood T cell repertoires in COVID-19. About the research overall: Acute and convalescent COVID-19 specimens originated in the United States, Italy and Spain.

Recovered status in Cohort 3 required two negative PCRs, clearance, or symptom resolution. Profiled with immunoSEQ multiplex PCR; TCRdb holds only in-frame clones, not every one. This table has about 320,000 clones, 85% to 90% appearing once. This chain connects TRBV5-4 to TRBJ2-2, with 10 bases identical to TRBD2. Sequencing was done on a sample of PBMCs or T cells enriched from blood (not recorded which). The TCR sequence derives from a young woman who had recovered from COVID-19. Written as DNA, the CDR3 is TGTGCCAGCAGCACAGCGGGAGGGCCCGGCGGGGAGCTGTTTTTT. Translation gives CASSTAGGPGGELFF.